The subject of this entry is one T cell receptor (beta chain). This entry belongs to a study of graft-versus-host responses after intestinal transplantation. Repertoires were generated with immunoSEQ multiplex PCR, while TCRdb's copy carries only in-frame clones and drops some. The sample includes nearly 4,500 clones, approximately 83% of them seen just once. The CDR3 runs to 15 residues. V gave up 5 bases and J gave up 6 bases, with 20 bases separating them. Germline V gives CDR1 SGHAT, CDR2 FQNNGV. Tissue processing of the graft released intraepithelial and lamina propria lymphocytes from it. This TCR was sampled from a human patient who received an intestinal transplant, so some T cells may come from the graft donor. V and J are TRBV11-2 and TRBJ2-7, with D maybe TRBD1 (5 bases). Sample: ileum tissue, taken approximately 350 days after intestinal transplantation. CDR3 region: CASSPLGQGRTEQYF. CDR3 nucleotide sequence: TGTGCCAGCAGCCCTCTCGGGCAGGGAAGAACCGAGCAGTACTTC.